A selection of T cell receptor beta chains follows, all from one sample in a study of cytomegalovirus exposure and HLA in healthy donors. Profiling relied on immunoSEQ multiplex PCR, and the TCRdb table lists in-frame clones only, not all of them. The table shows approximately 160,000 clones, with about 89% occurring only once. The specimen was PBMCs. These receptors all come from a woman aged 18-29 years in good health and CMV-seropositive. Each CDR3 is given without its conserved first and last residue. Each record gives: V gene, CDR3 protein.

v_call: TRBV6-6
cdr3_aa: ASRGQGLGTNEKLF

v_call: TRBV19
cdr3_aa: ASSISGSRYEQY

v_call: TRBV13
cdr3_aa: ASRGNREGLSGNTIY

v_call: TRBV30
cdr3_aa: AWSKTGTYPD

v_call: TRBV4-2
cdr3_aa: ASSQDPQTYGYT

v_call: TRBV4-2
cdr3_aa: ASSRAGGPSEQY

v_call: TRBV7-7
cdr3_aa: ASSLALGQEYEQY

v_call: TRBV5-1
cdr3_aa: ASSAGPADGYT

v_call: TRBV28
cdr3_aa: AISGTSGRAGTDTQY

v_call: TRBV7-6
cdr3_aa: ASSLATSAHEQF

v_call: TRBV5-1
cdr3_aa: ASRTSGMQETQY

v_call: TRBV5-1
cdr3_aa: ASSLASQETQY

v_call: TRBV5-1
cdr3_aa: ASSMRQAYSGANVLT

v_call: TRBV5-5
cdr3_aa: ASSWRQGVNTEAF

v_call: TRBV7-3
cdr3_aa: ASSLAQNNTGSGNTIY

v_call: TRBV7-2
cdr3_aa: ASSLGNGYNEQF

v_call: TRBV19
cdr3_aa: ASKQSANSPLH

v_call: TRBV19
cdr3_aa: ASSPTGGDYGYT

v_call: TRBV30
cdr3_aa: ACNPTGGAGTDTQY

v_call: TRBV14
cdr3_aa: ASSQISPSGAYGDTQY

v_call: TRBV19
cdr3_aa: ASSKTSGNNEQF

v_call: TRBV5-4
cdr3_aa: ASSPGLAGGPDTQY

v_call: TRBV7-9
cdr3_aa: ASSPRTATNNNEQF

v_call: TRBV5-1
cdr3_aa: ASSNDRGAMNTEAF

v_call: TRBV4-3
cdr3_aa: ASSQTSGLAGVDTQY

v_call: TRBV27
cdr3_aa: ASTGQGNSPLH

v_call: TRBV6-6
cdr3_aa: ASSYPGGGGSGELF

v_call: TRBV6-6
cdr3_aa: ASRNMRRGGRDTQY

v_call: TRBV6-5
cdr3_aa: ASSSDRGFNGYT

v_call: TRBV6-4
cdr3_aa: ASSDSQGNYGYT

v_call: TRBV19
cdr3_aa: ASSRRLAGALNSYEQY

v_call: TRBV7-2
cdr3_aa: ASSLARVGGTGELF

v_call: TRBV6-5
cdr3_aa: ASSYSGASYNEQF

v_call: TRBV6-1
cdr3_aa: ASWTGQNYGYT

v_call: TRBV9
cdr3_aa: ASGPGDRDQETQY

v_call: TRBV18
cdr3_aa: ASSRDSSSTDTQY

v_call: TRBV13
cdr3_aa: ASSLPGTGWNTEAF

v_call: TRBV2
cdr3_aa: ASSELPGSLYEQY

v_call: TRBV9
cdr3_aa: ASSGLGDRILTNYGYT

v_call: TRBV5-1
cdr3_aa: ASRLEGIGSGNTIY

v_call: TRBV7-2
cdr3_aa: ASRPHEGYGYT

v_call: TRBV18
cdr3_aa: ASSPPGRRNTIY

v_call: TRBV5-1
cdr3_aa: ASSLLASGSQETQY